This T cell receptor (beta chain) was captured in a study of identical twins (dated by TCRdb to between 2015 and 2016). For the study in its entirety: The study deep-sequenced TCR alpha and beta repertoires from monozygotic twins, unrelated adults of various ages and cord blood to test whether fetal clonotypes persist. To rule out contamination, replicate twin experiments were performed at different times with different library preparation protocols.

Library method: 5' RACE. The reads were generated on an Illumina HiSeq 2000. Template switching added a universal primer binding site, and the final cDNA carried a unique molecular identifier that allowed TCR cDNA molecules to be counted accurately. Specific primers in the conserved constant-segment region were used to synthesize first-strand cDNA for TCR alpha and beta chains. To control for contamination, every cDNA library carried two barcodes: a SMART-Mk sample barcode plus Illumina barcodes. TruSeq adapter sequences along with Illumina sample barcodes were introduced in two successive PCR steps. The TCR alpha and beta cDNA libraries were sequenced on the Illumina HiSeq platform using custom primers. In the authors' own workflow: Raw reads were processed with MiGEC to extract unique molecular identifiers, and MiXCR was used to determine CDR3 positions. Recombination models were inferred per individual with the repgenHMM and IGoR tools using an EM algorithm. The tcR package in R was used for shared clonotype analysis, with sharing normalized by the product of cloneset sizes. Out-of-frame nonproductive sequences were analyzed to study raw recombination free of thymic and clonal selection effects. Clones were called with MiXCR by TCRdb after fastp trimmed the public reads at Q25, and only in-frame beta chains were retained. For every CDR3 protein sequence, its rows merge into one entry that carries the most common genes and DNA. TCRdb assigned the V and J calls; the authors' analysis was not used. This sample is represented by a few hundred thousand distinct CDR3 sequences; around 9.7% of them were singletons. The ten largest clones take up about 8.1% of the sample.

Taken from cysteine to phenylalanine, the CDR3 has 13 residues. Of the read, only the CDR3 DNA is kept; its 39 bases are in frame from base 1. Cut back by 5 bases and 0 bases, the V and J ends lie 7 bases apart. The germline V gene provides CDR1 SQVTM and CDR2 ANQGSEA. All donors were healthy Caucasians. Three unrelated non-twin adults were additionally sequenced: a male aged 18 to 29, a male aged 50 to 59 and a female aged 50 to 59. Miltenyi CD45RO+ enrichment and human naive T-cell isolation kits were used to isolate memory (CD45RO+) and naive T cells from PBMC. Results and caveats for the whole study, not just this receptor: Invariant T cells such as MAIT and iNKT could partly confound zero-insertion analyses, though diverse VJ usage argued against this for most clonotypes. Because the same donors could not be followed over many years, conclusions were based on cross-sectional statistical analysis. Compared with coincidental sharing between unrelated individuals, out-of-frame TCR alpha sequences shared between twins had an excess of sequences with low generation probability. The excess sharing between twins in beta out-of-frame sequences was weaker because fewer shared sequences reduced the signal-to-noise ratio. In monozygotic twins, recombination models systematically underestimated out-of-frame TCR alpha sharing, but the models matched the sharing seen between unrelated individuals. Fewer insertions were carried by abundant cord blood beta clonotypes; a weaker similar trend was observed in young adult naive repertoires, while no such trend was observed in memory repertoires.

This clonotype was found a few times. Which antigen it targets is not known. No much larger clone exists at a distance of one base, and base qualities are not known. The sample was naive T cells sorted from blood. The cell subset or site label on this specimen signifies: cells isolated with a human naive T-cell isolation kit. The rearrangement joined TRBV29-1 to TRBJ1-4, with the identity of the D gene unclear. This TCR came from a woman aged 45-59 years in good health. The CDR3 has the sequence CSVFPSTNEKLFF. The nucleotide sequence is given as TGCAGCGTTTTCCCCTCAACTAATGAAAAACTGTTTTTT. Reference TRBV29-1 and TRBJ1-4 proteins supply the regions before and after the CDR3; the full variable domain is: SAVISQKPSRDICQRGTSLTIQCQVDSQVTMMFWYRQQPGQSLTLIATANQGSEATYESGFVIDKFPISRPNLTFSTLTVSNMSPEDSSIYLCSVFPSTNEKLFFGSGTQLSVL.